One sample yielded the 19 T cell receptor beta chains listed below, sequenced in a study of Ad26.COV2.S vaccination and SARS-CoV-2 variants. TCRdb keeps only in-frame clones here, not all; method: immunoSEQ multiplex PCR. The sample shows around 370,000 clones, about 88% of them seen only once. Treatment specified: 19 received Ad26.COV2.S at low or high dose, single or two shots; several received placebo; per-sample allocation not given. Day 63 after the first injection of vaccine or placebo was the sampling time. The source material was peripheral blood, sampled in a trial of Ad26.COV2.S vaccine versus placebo. The receptors were gathered from a person aged 18 to 65 who received the Ad26.COV2.S COVID-19 vaccine or a placebo.

The V call is TRBV2, the J call TRBJ2-7; 7 nucleotides align to TRBD1. J lost 5 bases, V lost 7 bases, and 8 bases had no gene match. The CDR3 length is 13 residues. Germline V gene data show CDR1 as SNHLY and CDR2 as FYNNEI. CDR3 coding DNA: TGTGCCAGCAAGGTAGGGGGCTTCAACGAGCAGTACTTC. It encodes CASKVGGFNEQYF.

V is TRBV27 and J is TRBJ2-7; 8 bases are shared with TRBD1. CDR3 length: 14 amino acids. Germline CDR1 MNHEY, CDR2 SMNVEV (reference sequence). J was trimmed by 6 bases and V by 7 bases; bases with no gene match: 11. The DNA of the CDR3 is TGTGCCAGCAACCCGACAGGGGCCCTGGTCGAGCAGTACTTC. Translating it yields CASNPTGALVEQYF.

In this sample, this clone turned up once. The chain joins TRBV10-1 to TRBJ2-3; D assignment may be TRBD1 or TRBD2 (5 bases each). The CDR3 length is 14 residues. Germline V CDR1 and CDR2: WNHNN, SYGVQD (reference sequence). V lost 4 bases and J 0 bases, leaving 8 bases between the germline ends. CDR3: CASSAGGSTDTQYF. CDR3 nucleotides: TGCGCCAGCAGTGCTGGGGGTAGCACAGATACGCAGTATTTT.

The V and J genes are TRBV4-3 and TRBJ1-2; maybe TRBD1 (5 bases). CDR1 LGHNA and CDR2 YSLEER come from the germline V gene. The CDR3 is 14 residues long. V was pared by 0 bases and J by 4 bases, with 9 bases between. The DNA of the CDR3 is TGCGCCAGCAGCCAAGATTCAGGGTTCTATGGCTACACCTTC. Translated: CASSQDSGFYGYTF.

This chain joins TRBV6-5 and TRBJ1-5; 10 positions agree with TRBD1. This CDR3 region has 15 residues. Germline V gene data show CDR1 as MNHEY and CDR2 as SVGAGI. Trimming cost V 7 bases and J 6 bases; bases outside gene matches: 9. The CDR3 DNA follows: TGTGCCAGCATTCAGGGGACAGGGGACGTTCAGCCCCAGCATTTT. Translating it yields CASIQGTGDVQPQHF.

The chain couples TRBV10-2 to TRBJ1-5; 9 bases fit TRBD1. The CDR3 consists of 14 residues. The V and J ends lost 7 bases and 3 bases, in that order; junction bases with no gene match: 4. The germline CDR1 and CDR2 sequences are WSHSY and SAAADI. The CDR3 sequence: CASKGQGHNQPQHF. The CDR3 DNA follows: TGCGCCAGCAAAGGACAGGGGCACAATCAGCCCCAGCATTTT.

V is TRBV21-1 and J is TRBJ1-5; the table's TRBD1 call for D was not verified on the DNA. TRBV21-1 is deemed a pseudogene. This CDR3 is built from 14 residues. DNA of the CDR3: TGTGCCAGCAGCGTAGGGGGCCCGGGTCAGCCCCAGCATTTT. This encodes CASSVGGPGQPQHF.

The chain joins TRBV15 to TRBJ2-7; 7 nucleotides align to TRBD2. The ends lost 4 bases at V and 0 bases at J; junction bases unmatched: 15. The CDR3 length is 18 residues. Germline lookup yields CDR1 LNHNV and CDR2 YYDKDF (reference sequence). The CDR3 nucleotides are TGTGCCACCAGCAACCGACTTGCAGCGGGGACCATCTCCTACGAGCAGTACTTC. This sequence encodes CATSNRLAAGTISYEQYF.

This chain joins TRBV29-1 and TRBJ2-7, with D maybe TRBD2 (6 bases). The germline V gene has CDR1 SQVTM and CDR2 ANQGSEA. CDR3 length equals 12 residues. The V end was cut by 2 bases, the J end by 6 bases, with 11 bases between. CDR3 amino acids: CSVEYGGLEQYF. CDR3 DNA: TGCAGCGTTGAATACGGAGGGCTCGAGCAGTACTTC.

The genes are TRBV12-3 or TRBV12-4 and TRBJ2-3; D gene ambiguous. V shed 2 bases and J shed 1 base, with 4 bases lying between them. The CDR3 has 13 residues. CDR3 in amino acids: CASSLSRTDTQYF. The CDR3 region has the DNA TGTGCCAGCAGTTTATCCCGCACAGATACGCAGTATTTT.

The V gene is TRBV19, the J gene TRBJ2-3; 14 bases match TRBD2. The CDR3 has 18 residues. CDR1 LNHDA and CDR2 SQIVND come from the germline V gene (reference sequence). Trimming took 2 bases from V and 2 from J; bases not matched to a gene: 6. The DNA for the CDR3 is TGTGCCAGTAGTATACTTCGGACTAGCGGGAGGTCCACAGATACGCAGTATTTT. This translates into CASSILRTSGRSTDTQYF. Looking up the rest from reference TRBV19 and TRBJ2-3 gives the full variable domain: DGGITQSPKYLFRKEGQNVTLSCEQNLNHDAMYWYRQDPGQGLRLIYYSQIVNDFQKGDIAEGYSVSREKKESFPLTVTSAQKNPTAFYLCASSILRTSGRSTDTQYFGPGTRLTVL.

This clone occurred a few times. V and J are TRBV6-5 and TRBJ1-5; no clear D. Germline V gene lookup returns CDR1 MNHEY and CDR2 SVGAGI. Trimming shortened V by 8 bases and J by 0 bases, and 14 bases separated the two germline ends. This CDR3 is 15 amino acids long. CDR3 region: CASYDGPYSNQPQHF. In nucleotides, the CDR3 is TGTGCCAGCTACGACGGACCTTATAGCAATCAGCCCCAGCATTTT.

The rearrangement links TRBV6-2 or TRBV6-3 to TRBJ2-7, with D maybe TRBD2 (5 bases). Germline assignment: CDR1 MNHEY and CDR2 SVGEGT. V was pared by 0 bases and J by 8 bases, with 11 bases between. CDR3 length: 13 amino acids. DNA for the CDR3: TGTGCCAGCAGTTACTCGGATCTAGCCAAGCAGTACTTC. Amino acids: CASSYSDLAKQYF.

The chain combines TRBV6-5 with TRBJ2-2, with D perhaps matching TRBD1 (5 bases). The CDR3 sequence is 14 residues long. Per germline, CDR1 MNHEY and CDR2 SVGAGI. V shed 10 bases and J shed 6 bases, with 18 bases lying between them. CDR3 amino acids: CATRVAGRAGELFF. DNA for the CDR3: TGTGCCACCCGGGTGGCAGGGCGTGCCGGGGAGCTGTTTTTT.

The V gene is TRBV28, the J gene TRBJ2-7, with TRBD1 matching 9 bases. The CDR3 is 14 residues long. V was clipped by 7 bases and J by 3 bases; unmatched bases: 7. Germline CDR1 reads MDHEN; CDR2 reads SYDVKM. CDR3 DNA: TGTGCCAGCAAGGTCGGGACAGGGTACTACGAGCAGTACTTC. Residues: CASKVGTGYYEQYF.

The chain recombines TRBV4-3 with TRBJ2-5; D is perhaps TRBD2 (6 bases). The V and J ends lost 0 bases and 3 bases respectively, with 14 bases between them. This CDR3 is 16 amino acids long. CDR1 and CDR2 from the germline V gene are LGHNA and YSLEER. The CDR3 DNA sequence: TGCGCCAGCAGCCAAGAAGTGCGGGGAAGGGAAGAGACCCAGTACTTC. This codes for CASSQEVRGREETQYF.

This clone has a single count. The CDR3 protein is CATSDRGGGSPDEQYF. The CDR3 DNA sequence: TGTGCCACCAGTGATAGGGGGGGCGGGAGTCCGGACGAGCAGTACTTC. The gene calls are TRBV24-1 and TRBJ2-7, with a possible D match to TRBD2 (7 bases). CDR1 is KGHDR, CDR2 SFDVKD, per germline. The germline V and J ends were trimmed by 3 bases and 5 bases, with 19 bases remaining between them. The CDR3 runs to 16 residues.

This rearrangement joins TRBV5-4 to TRBJ2-1; D uncertain. The germline V and J ends were trimmed by 2 bases and 9 bases, with 6 bases remaining between them. This CDR3 spans 11 amino acids. Germline V gene data show CDR1 as SGHNT and CDR2 as YYREEE (reference sequence). CDR3 bases: TGTGCCAGCAGCTTTTTGACTGAGCAGTTCTTC. It specifies CASSFLTEQFF.

The table lists this clone with a count of one. The chain combines TRBV30 with TRBJ2-7; 8 bases are shared with TRBD2. The ends lost 0 bases at V and 3 bases at J; junction bases unmatched: 1. The CDR3 loop spans 13 amino acids. Germline V CDR1 and CDR2: GTSNPN, SVGIG (reference sequence). CDR3 amino acids: CAWSVSGSYEQYF. DNA of the CDR3: TGTGCCTGGAGTGTAAGCGGGAGCTACGAGCAGTACTTC.